This T cell receptor (beta chain) was captured in a study of shared clonotypes between healthy human individuals. Method: immunoSEQ multiplex PCR; TCRdb's copy keeps in-frame clones and lacks some. The table has 2,500,000 or so clones, around 92% seen once. From germline, CDR1 is SQVTM and CDR2 ANQGSEA. This CDR3 comprises 12 residues. V was pared by 3 bases and J by 6 bases, with 8 bases between. General study findings and limits: The study generally estimated greater richness for naive than memory subsets. Only blood was sampled, and tissue TCR repertoires likely differ from blood ones.

The donors were adults (healthy and HIV-negative) with no recent acute infections or vaccinations. Comments on this clone: The antigen is unknown.

The sample was naive CD4+ T cells from PBMCs. The sample's subset: CD45RA+ positively selected. This TCR came from a man younger than 30 in good health. Some clones in this sample may be carry-over from other donors' samples. This chain links TRBV29-1 with TRBJ2-2; no clear D. The CDR3 coding sequence is TGCAGCGTTGAGTCCGATGCCGGGGAGCTGTTTTTT. It yields the protein CSVESDAGELFF.